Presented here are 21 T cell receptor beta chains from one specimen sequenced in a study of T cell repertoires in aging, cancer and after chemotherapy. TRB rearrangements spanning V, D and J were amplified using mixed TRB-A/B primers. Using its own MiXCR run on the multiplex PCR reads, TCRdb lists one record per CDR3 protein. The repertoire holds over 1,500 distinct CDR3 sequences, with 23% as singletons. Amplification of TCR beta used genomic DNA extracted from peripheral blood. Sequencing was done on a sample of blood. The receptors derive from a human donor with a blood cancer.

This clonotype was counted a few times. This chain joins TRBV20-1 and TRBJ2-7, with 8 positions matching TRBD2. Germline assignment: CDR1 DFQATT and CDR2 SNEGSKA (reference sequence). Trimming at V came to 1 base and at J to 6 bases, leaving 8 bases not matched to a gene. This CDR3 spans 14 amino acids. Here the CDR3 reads CSARGPAGGSEQYF. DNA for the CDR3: TGCAGTGCTAGAGGACCCGCGGGGGGAAGCGAGCAGTACTTC.

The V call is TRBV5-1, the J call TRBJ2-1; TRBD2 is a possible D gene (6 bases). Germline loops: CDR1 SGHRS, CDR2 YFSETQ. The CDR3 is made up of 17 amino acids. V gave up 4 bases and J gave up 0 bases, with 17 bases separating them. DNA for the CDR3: TGCGCCAGCAGCCGTATCCTCGGGGGTAGCTCCTACAATGAGCAGTTCTTC. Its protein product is CASSRILGGSSYNEQFF.

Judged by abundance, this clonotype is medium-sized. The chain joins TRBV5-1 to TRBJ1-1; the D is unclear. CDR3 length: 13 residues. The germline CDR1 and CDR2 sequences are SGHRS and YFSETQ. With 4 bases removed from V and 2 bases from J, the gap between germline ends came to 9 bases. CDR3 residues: CASSPDANTEAFF. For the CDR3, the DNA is TGCGCCAGCAGCCCTGACGCAAACACTGAAGCTTTCTTT.

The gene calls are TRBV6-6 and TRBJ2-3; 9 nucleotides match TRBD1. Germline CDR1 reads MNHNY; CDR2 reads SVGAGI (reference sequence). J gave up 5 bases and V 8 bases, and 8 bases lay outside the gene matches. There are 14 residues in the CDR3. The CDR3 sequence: CASGPGQGLDTQYF. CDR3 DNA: TGTGCCAGCGGGCCGGGACAGGGACTAGATACGCAGTATTTT.

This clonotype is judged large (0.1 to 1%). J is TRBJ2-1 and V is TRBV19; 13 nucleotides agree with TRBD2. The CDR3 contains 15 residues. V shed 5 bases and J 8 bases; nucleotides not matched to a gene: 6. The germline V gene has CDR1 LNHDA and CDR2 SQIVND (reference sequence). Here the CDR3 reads CASSSTSGGFDEQFF. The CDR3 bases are TGTGCCAGTAGTTCGACTAGCGGGGGGTTCGATGAGCAGTTCTTC.

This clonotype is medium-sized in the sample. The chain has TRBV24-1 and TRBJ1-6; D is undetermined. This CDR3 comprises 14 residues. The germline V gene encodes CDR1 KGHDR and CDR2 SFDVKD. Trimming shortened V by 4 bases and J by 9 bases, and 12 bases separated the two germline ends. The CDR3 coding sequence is TGTGCCACCAGTGAAGGGCTCGGCGGTTCACCCCTCCACTTT. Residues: CATSEGLGGSPLHF.

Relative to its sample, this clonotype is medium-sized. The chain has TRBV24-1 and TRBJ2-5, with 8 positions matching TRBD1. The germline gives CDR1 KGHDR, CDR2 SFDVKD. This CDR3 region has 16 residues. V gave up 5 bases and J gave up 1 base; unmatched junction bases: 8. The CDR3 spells CATSAMGTGFQETQYF. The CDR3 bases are TGTGCCACCAGTGCCATGGGGACAGGCTTCCAAGAGACCCAGTACTTC.

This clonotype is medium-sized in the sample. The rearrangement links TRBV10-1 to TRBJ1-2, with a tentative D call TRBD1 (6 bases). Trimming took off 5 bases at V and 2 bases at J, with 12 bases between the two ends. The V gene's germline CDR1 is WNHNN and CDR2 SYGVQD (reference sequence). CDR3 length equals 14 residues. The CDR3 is CASSPQGVNYGYTF. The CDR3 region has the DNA TGCGCCAGCAGTCCACAGGGCGTCAACTATGGCTACACCTTC.

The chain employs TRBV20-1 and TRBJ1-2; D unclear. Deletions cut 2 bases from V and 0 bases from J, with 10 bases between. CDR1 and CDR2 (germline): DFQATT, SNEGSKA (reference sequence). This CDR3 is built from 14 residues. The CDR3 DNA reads TGCAGTGCTAGAAAAACATCTTCTAACTATGGCTACACCTTC. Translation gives CSARKTSSNYGYTF.

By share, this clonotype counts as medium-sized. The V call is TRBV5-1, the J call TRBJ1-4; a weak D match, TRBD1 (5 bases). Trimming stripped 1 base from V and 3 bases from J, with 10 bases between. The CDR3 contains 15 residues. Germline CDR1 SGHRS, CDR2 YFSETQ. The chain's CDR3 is CASSLRGQSNEKLFF. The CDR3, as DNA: TGCGCCAGCAGCTTGCGGGGCCAGTCTAATGAAAAACTGTTTTTT.

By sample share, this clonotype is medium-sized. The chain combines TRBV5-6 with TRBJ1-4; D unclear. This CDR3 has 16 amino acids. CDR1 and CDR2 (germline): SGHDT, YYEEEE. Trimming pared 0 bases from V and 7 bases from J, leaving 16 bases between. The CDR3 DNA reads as TGTGCCAGCAGCTTGGCACATCGGACCCCTGGTGAAAAACTGTTTTTT. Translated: CASSLAHRTPGEKLFF. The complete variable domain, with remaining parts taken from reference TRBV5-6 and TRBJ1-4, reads DAGVTQSPTHLIKTRGQQVTLRCSPKSGHDTVSWYQQALGQGPQFIFQYYEEEERQRGNFPDRFSGHQFPNYSSELNVNALLLGDSALYLCASSLAHRTPGEKLFFGSGTQLSVL.

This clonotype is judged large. CDR3 in amino acids: CASSIGYTEAFF. The CDR3 DNA reads TGTGCCAGTAGTATAGGATACACTGAAGCTTTCTTT. The chain joins TRBV19 to TRBJ1-1; the D is unclear. The ends were cut back, 1 base at V and 3 bases at J, with 3 bases in the middle. The CDR3 is made up of 12 amino acids. Germline V gives CDR1 LNHDA, CDR2 SQIVND (reference sequence).

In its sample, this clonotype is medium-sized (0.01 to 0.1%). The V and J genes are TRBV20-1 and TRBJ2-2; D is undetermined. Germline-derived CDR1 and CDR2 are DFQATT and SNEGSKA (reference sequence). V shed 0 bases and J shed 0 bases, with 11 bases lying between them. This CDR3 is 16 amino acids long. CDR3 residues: CSAREEGSANTGELFF. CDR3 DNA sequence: TGCAGTGCTAGAGAAGAAGGCAGCGCGAACACCGGGGAGCTGTTTTTT.

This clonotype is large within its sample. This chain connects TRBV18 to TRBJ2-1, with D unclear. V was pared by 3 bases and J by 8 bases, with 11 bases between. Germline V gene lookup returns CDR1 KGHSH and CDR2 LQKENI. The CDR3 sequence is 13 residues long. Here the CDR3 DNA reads TGTGCCAGCTCACCCGGGCGAACATATGAGCAGTTCTTC. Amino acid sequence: CASSPGRTYEQFF.

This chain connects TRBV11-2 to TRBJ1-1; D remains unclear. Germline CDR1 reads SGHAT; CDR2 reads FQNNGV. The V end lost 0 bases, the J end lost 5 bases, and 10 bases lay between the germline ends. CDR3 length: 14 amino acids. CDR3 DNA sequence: TGTGCCAGCAGCTTAGAGCTCAAGAGGACTGAAGCTTTCTTT. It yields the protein CASSLELKRTEAFF.

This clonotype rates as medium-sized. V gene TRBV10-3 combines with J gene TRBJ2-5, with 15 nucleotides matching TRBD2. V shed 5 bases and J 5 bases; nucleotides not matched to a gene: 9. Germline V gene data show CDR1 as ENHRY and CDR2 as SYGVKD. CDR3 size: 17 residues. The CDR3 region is CAISPGLAGGRGETQYF. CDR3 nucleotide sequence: TGTGCCATCAGTCCGGGACTAGCGGGGGGAAGAGGGGAGACCCAGTACTTC.

The CDR3 sequence is CASSPRGSDTGELFF. The CDR3 nucleotides read TGTGCCAGCTCACCACGCGGTAGCGACACCGGGGAGCTGTTTTTT. The chain combines TRBV18 with TRBJ2-2, with TRBD2 as a possible D gene (5 bases). Germline V gene lookup returns CDR1 KGHSH and CDR2 LQKENI. With 1 base removed from V and 3 bases from J, the gap between germline ends came to 9 bases. The CDR3 consists of 15 residues. The full variable domain, completed using reference TRBV18 and TRBJ2-2, is NAGVMQNPRHLVRRRGQEARLRCSPMKGHSHVYWYRQLPEEGLKFMVYLQKENIIDESGMPKERFSAEFPKEGPSILRIQQVVRGDSAAYFCASSPRGSDTGELFFGEGSRLTVL.

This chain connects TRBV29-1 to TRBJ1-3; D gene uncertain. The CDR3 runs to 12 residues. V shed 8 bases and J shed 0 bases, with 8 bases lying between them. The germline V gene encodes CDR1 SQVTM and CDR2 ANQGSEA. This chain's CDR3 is CSFKSSGNTIYF. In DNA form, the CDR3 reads TGCAGCTTTAAGAGCTCTGGAAACACCATATATTTT.

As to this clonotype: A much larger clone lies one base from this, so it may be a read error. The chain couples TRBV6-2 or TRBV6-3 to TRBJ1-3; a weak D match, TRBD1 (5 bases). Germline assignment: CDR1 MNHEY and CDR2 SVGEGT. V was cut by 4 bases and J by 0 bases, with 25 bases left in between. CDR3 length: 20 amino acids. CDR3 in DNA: TGTGCCAGCAGTTTCCCCCGGGGCAGCGATTCTATTCTCTCTGGAAACACCATATATTTT. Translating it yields CASSFPRGSDSILSGNTIYF.

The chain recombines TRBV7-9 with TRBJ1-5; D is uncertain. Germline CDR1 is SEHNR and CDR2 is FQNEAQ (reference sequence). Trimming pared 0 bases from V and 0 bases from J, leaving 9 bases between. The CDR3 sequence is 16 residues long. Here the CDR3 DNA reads TGTGCCAGCAGCTTAGCGGGCGGCTATAGCAATCAGCCCCAGCATTTT. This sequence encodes CASSLAGGYSNQPQHF.

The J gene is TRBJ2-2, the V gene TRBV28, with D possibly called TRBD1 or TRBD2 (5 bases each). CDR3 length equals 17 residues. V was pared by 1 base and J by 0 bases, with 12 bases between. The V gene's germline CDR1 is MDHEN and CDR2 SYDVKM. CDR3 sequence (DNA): TGTGCCAGCAGTTTATCAGAGGGACCGGCGAACACCGGGGAGCTGTTTTTT. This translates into CASSLSEGPANTGELFF.